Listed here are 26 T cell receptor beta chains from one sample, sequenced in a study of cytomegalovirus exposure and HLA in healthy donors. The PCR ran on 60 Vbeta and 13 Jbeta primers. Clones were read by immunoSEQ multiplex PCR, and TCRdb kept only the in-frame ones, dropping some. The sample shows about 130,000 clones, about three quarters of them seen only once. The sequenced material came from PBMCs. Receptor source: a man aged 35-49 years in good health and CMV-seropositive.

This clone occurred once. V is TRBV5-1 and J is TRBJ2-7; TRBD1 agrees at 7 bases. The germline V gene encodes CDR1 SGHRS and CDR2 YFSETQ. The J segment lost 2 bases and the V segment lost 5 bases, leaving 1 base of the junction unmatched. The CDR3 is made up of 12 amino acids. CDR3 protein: CASRGQAYEQYF. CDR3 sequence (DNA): TGCGCCAGCAGAGGACAGGCCTACGAGCAGTACTTC. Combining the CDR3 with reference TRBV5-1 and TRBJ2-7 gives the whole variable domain KAGVTQTPRYLIKTRGQQVTLSCSPISGHRSVSWYQQTPGQGLQFLFEYFSETQRNKGNFPGRFSGRQFSNSRSEMNVSTLELGDSALYLCASRGQAYEQYFGPGTRLTVT.

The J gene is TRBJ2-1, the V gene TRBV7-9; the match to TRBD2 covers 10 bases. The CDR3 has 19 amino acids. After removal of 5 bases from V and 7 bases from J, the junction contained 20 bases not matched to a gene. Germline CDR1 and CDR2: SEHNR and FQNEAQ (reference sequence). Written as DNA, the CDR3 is TGTGCCAGCAGCCCCCGTATTGAGGAAGCAGCGGGGGGGAGAAATGAGCAGTTCTTC. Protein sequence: CASSPRIEEAAGGRNEQFF.

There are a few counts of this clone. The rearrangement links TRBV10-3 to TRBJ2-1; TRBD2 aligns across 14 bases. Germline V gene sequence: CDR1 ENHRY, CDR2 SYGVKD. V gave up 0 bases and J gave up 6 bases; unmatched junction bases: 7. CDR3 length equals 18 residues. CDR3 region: CAISESKGLAGDFNEQFF. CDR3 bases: TGTGCCATCAGTGAGTCGAAGGGACTAGCGGGAGATTTCAATGAGCAGTTCTTC.

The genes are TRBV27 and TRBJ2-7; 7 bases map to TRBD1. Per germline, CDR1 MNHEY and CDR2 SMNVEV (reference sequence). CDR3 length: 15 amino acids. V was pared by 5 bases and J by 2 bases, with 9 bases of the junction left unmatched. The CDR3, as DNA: TGTGCCAGCAGTCCCACCCGGACAGGTACCTACGAGCAGTACTTC. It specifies CASSPTRTGTYEQYF.

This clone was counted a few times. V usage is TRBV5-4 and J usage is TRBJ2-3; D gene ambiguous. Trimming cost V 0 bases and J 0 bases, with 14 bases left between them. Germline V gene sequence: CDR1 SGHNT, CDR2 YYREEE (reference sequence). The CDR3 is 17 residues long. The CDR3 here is CASSLAAGEISTDTQYF. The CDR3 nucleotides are TGTGCCAGCAGCTTGGCCGCTGGAGAAATTAGCACAGATACGCAGTATTTT. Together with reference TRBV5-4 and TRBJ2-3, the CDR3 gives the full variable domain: ETGVTQSPTHLIKTRGQQVTLRCSSQSGHNTVSWYQQALGQGPQFIFQYYREEENGRGNFPPRFSGLQFPNYSSELNVNALELDDSALYLCASSLAAGEISTDTQYFGPGTRLTVL.

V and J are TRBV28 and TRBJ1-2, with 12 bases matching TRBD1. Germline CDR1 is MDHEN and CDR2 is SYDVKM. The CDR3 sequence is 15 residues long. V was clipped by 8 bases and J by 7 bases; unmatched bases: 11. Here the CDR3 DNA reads TGTGCCAGCGAGAACCGGGACAGGGGGCTTTGTGGCTACACCTTC. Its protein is CASENRDRGLCGYTF.

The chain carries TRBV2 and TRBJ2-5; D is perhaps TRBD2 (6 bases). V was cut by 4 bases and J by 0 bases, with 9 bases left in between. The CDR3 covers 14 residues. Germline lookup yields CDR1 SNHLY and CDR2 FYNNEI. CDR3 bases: TGTGCCAGCAGTGGCGGGGTGTACCAAGAGACCCAGTACTTC. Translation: CASSGGVYQETQYF.

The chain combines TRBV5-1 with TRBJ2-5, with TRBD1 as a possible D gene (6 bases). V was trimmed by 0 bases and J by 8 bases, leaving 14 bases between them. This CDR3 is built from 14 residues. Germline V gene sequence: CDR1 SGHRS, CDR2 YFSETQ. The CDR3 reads CASSLEQGTGTQYF. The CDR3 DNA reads TGCGCCAGCAGCTTGGAACAGGGTACCGGAACCCAGTACTTC.

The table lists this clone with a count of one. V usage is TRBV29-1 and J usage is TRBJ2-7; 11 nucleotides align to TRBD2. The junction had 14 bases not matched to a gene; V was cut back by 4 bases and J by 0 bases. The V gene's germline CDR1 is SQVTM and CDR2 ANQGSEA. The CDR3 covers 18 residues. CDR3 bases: TGCAGCGTTGGTGCCAAAATCGGGACTAGCGGTTTCTCCTACGAGCAGTACTTC. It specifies CSVGAKIGTSGFSYEQYF.

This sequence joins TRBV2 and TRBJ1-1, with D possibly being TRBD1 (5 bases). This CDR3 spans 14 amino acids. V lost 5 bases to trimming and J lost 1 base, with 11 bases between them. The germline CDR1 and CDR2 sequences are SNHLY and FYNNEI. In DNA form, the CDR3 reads TGTGCCAGCAGTCCCTGGGGGGAGAACACTGAAGCTTTCTTT. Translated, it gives CASSPWGENTEAFF.

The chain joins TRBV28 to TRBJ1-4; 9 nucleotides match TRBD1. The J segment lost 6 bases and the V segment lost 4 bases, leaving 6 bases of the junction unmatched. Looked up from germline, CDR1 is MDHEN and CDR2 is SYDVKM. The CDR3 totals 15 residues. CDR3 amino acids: CASSWDRVIHEKLFF. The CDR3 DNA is TGTGCCAGCAGTTGGGACAGGGTCATACATGAAAAACTGTTTTTT.

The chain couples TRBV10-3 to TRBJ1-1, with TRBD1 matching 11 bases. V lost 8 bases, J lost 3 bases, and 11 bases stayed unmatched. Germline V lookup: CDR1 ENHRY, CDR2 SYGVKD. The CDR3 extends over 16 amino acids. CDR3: CAIYAGTGGMDTEAFF. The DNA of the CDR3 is TGTGCCATCTATGCCGGGACAGGGGGGATGGACACTGAAGCTTTCTTT.

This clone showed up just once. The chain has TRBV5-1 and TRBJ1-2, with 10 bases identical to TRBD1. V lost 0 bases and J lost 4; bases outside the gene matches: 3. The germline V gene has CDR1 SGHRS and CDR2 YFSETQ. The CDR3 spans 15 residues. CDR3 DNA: TGCGCCAGCAGCTTGGATCGGACAGGGGGCTATGGCTACACCTTC. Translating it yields CASSLDRTGGYGYTF.

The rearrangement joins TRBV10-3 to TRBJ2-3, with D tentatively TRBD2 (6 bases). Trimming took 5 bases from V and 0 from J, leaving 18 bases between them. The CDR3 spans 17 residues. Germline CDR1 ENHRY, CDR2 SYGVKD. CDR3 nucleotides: TGTGCCATCAGTTCCTCCGGGAGAGCTACTAGCACAGATACGCAGTATTTT. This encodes CAISSSGRATSTDTQYF.

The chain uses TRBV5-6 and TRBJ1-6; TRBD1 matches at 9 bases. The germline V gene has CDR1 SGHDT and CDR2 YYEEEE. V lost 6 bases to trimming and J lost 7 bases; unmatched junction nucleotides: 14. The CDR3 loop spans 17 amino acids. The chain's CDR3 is CASTWGGQGARNSPLHF. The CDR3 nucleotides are TGTGCCAGCACCTGGGGGGGACAGGGCGCGAGGAATTCACCCCTCCACTTT.

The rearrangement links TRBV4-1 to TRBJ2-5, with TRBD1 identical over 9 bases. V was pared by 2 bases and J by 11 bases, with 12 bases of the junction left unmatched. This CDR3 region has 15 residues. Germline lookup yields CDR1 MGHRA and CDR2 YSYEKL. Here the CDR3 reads CASSQRTGEEQEQYF. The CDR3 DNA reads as TGCGCCAGCAGCCAACGGACAGGGGAGGAACAAGAGCAGTACTTC.

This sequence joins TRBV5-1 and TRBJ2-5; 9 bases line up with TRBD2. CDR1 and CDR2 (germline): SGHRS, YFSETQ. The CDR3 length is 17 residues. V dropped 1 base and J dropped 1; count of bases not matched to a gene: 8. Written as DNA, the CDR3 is TGCGCCAGCAGCTTGTCGAGCGGGGGGACCTTCCAAGAGACCCAGTACTTC. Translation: CASSLSSGGTFQETQYF. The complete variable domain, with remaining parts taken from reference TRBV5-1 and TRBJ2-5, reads KAGVTQTPRYLIKTRGQQVTLSCSPISGHRSVSWYQQTPGQGLQFLFEYFSETQRNKGNFPGRFSGRQFSNSRSEMNVSTLELGDSALYLCASSLSSGGTFQETQYFGPGTRLLVL.

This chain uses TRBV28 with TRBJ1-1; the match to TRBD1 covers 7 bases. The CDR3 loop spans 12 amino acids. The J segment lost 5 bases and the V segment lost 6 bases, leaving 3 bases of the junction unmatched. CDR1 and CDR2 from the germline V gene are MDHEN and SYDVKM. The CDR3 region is CASRTGWTEAFF. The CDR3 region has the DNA TGTGCCAGCAGGACAGGGTGGACTGAAGCTTTCTTT.

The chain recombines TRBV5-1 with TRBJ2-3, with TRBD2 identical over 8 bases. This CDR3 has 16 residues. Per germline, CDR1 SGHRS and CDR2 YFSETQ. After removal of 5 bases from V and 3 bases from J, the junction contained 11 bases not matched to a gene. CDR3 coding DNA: TGCGCCAGCAGTTCGGGCATCCGGGGGGGGACAGATACGCAGTATTTT. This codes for CASSSGIRGGTDTQYF.

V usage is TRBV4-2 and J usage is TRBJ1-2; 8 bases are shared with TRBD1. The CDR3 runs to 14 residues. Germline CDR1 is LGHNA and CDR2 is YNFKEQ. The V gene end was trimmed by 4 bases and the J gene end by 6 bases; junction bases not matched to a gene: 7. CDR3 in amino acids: CASSPSAGGNGYTF. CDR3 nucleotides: TGTGCCAGCAGCCCCTCTGCAGGGGGCAATGGCTACACCTTC.

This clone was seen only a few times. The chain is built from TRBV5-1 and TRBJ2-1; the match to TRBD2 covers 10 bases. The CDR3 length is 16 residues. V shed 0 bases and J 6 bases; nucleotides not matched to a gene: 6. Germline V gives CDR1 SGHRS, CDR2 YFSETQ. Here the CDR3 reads CASSLGGTSVVNEQFF. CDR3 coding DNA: TGCGCCAGCAGCTTGGGAGGGACTAGCGTCGTCAATGAGCAGTTCTTC.

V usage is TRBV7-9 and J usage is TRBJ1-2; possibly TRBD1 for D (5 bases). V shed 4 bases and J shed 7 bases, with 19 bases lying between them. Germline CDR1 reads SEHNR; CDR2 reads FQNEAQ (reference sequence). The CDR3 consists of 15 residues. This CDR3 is CASSSSPDSTGGYTF. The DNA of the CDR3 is TGTGCCAGCAGCTCATCCCCTGACAGCACCGGTGGCTACACCTTC.

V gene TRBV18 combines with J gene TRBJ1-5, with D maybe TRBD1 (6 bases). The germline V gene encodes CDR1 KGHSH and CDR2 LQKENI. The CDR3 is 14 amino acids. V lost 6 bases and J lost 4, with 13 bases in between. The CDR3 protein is CASSRTETNQPQHF. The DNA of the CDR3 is TGTGCCAGCTCTCGGACAGAGACAAATCAGCCCCAGCATTTT.

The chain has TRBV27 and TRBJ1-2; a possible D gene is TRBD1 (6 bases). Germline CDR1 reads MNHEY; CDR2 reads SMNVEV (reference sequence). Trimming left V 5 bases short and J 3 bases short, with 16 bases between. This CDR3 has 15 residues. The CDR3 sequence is CASSTQQGNDYGYTF. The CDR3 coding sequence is TGTGCCAGCAGTACCCAACAGGGAAACGACTATGGCTACACCTTC.

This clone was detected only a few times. For the CDR3, the DNA is TGCGCCAGCAGCCAAGATCTACAGAGCAGGTACTTC. Amino acid sequence: CASSQDLQSRYF. V gene TRBV4-1 combines with J gene TRBJ2-7; D ambiguous. The CDR3 runs 12 residues. The germline V gene encodes CDR1 MGHRA and CDR2 YSYEKL. With 0 bases removed from V and 12 bases from J, the gap between germline ends came to 12 bases.

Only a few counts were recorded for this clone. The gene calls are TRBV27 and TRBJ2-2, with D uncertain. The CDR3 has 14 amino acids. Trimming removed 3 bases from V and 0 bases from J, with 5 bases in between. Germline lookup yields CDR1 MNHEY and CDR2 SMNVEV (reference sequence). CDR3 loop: CASSFSANTGELFF. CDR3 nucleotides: TGTGCCAGCAGTTTCTCTGCGAACACCGGGGAGCTGTTTTTT.